This T cell receptor (beta chain) came from a study of CD8+CD57+ T cells in acquired aplastic anemia. Study-level background: DNA per sorted CD4+ or CD8+ sample ranged roughly 0.19 to 27.4 ug, averaging 3.2 ug.

All sequencing subjects had displayed CD8+CD57+ cell expansion on flow cytometry. Blood samples were obtained from patients who had received no prior therapy. Study observations and caveats: Patients and healthy controls showed no significant CD8+ Simpson's diversity difference. The study identified almost 30 CD8+ CDR3 sequences shared by patients and controls.

This CDR3 has 15 residues. After removal of 6 bases from V and 3 bases from J, the junction contained 10 bases not matched to a gene. CDR1 is LNHDA and CDR2 is SQIVND in the germline V gene (reference sequence). Notes on this clonotype: What it binds is unknown.

TCR beta VDJ and CDR3 profiling used genomic DNA as template. MiXCR, applied by TCRdb to the reads, yields one record per CDR3 protein. The sample has approximately 170,000 distinct CDR3 sequences; approximately 51% are singletons. Sequencing was carried out using sorted CD4+, CD8+, or CD8+CD57+ T cells (not recorded which) from PBMCs. This sequence joins TRBV19 and TRBJ1-1, with 7 bases lining up with TRBD1. The sequence derives from a human donor with aplastic anemia. This CDR3 reads CASRGDREWDTEAFF. The CDR3 nucleotides are TGTGCCAGTAGGGGAGACAGGGAGTGGGACACTGAAGCTTTCTTT. The whole variable domain, remainder taken from reference TRBV19 and TRBJ1-1, is DGGITQSPKYLFRKEGQNVTLSCEQNLNHDAMYWYRQDPGQGLRLIYYSQIVNDFQKGDIAEGYSVSREKKESFPLTVTSAQKNPTAFYLCASRGDREWDTEAFFGQGTRLTVV.